Presented here are 32 T cell receptor beta chains from one specimen sequenced in a study of post-analysis software for immune sequencing data. Study observations and caveats: Roughly 5 TRBV segments (TRBV5-6, TRBV5-1 and TRBV20-1 among them) occurred more frequently in patients than in controls.

What these receptors recognize is not known. cDNA libraries of TCR beta carried unique molecular identifiers. TCRdb recomputed calls from the PCR reads with MiXCR, one row per CDR3 protein. The sample holds hundreds of thousands of distinct CDR3 sequences, 25% to 30% seen once. The sequenced sample was blood. The receptors shown here come from a girl aged 5-17 years with multiple sclerosis.

The J gene is TRBJ2-1, the V gene TRBV7-2; 7 positions match TRBD2. This CDR3 is 13 amino acids long. Germline-derived CDR1 and CDR2 are SGHTA and FQGNSA. V dropped 8 bases and J dropped 7; count of bases not matched to a gene: 8. Written as DNA, the CDR3 is TGTGCCAGCTCGGTAGCTAGCGGAAATGAGCAGTTCTTC. It yields the protein CASSVASGNEQFF.

This chain joins TRBV4-1 and TRBJ1-2; D is unclear. Germline assignment: CDR1 MGHRA and CDR2 YSYEKL. Between the trimmed V and J ends, which lost 2 bases and 13 bases, there was a span of 14 bases. The CDR3 has 12 amino acids. CDR3 loop: CASSQSGYGCTF. CDR3 sequence (DNA): TGCGCCAGCAGCCAAAGTGGCTATGGTTGCACCTTC.

This clonotype appeared a few times. The chain combines TRBV29-1 with TRBJ2-3; D gene ambiguous. With 6 bases removed from V and 2 bases from J, the gap between germline ends came to 12 bases. Germline loops: CDR1 SQVTM, CDR2 ANQGSEA. There are 13 residues in the CDR3. The CDR3 is CSVRPKFTDTQYF. CDR3 bases: TGCAGCGTACGACCGAAATTCACAGATACGCAGTATTTT.

This clonotype was observed a handful of times. CDR3 sequence (DNA): TGTGCCAGCAGCTACTTAGCGGGAGGCAATGAGCAGTTCTTC. Translated, it gives CASSYLAGGNEQFF. The chain links TRBV5-5 to TRBJ2-1; TRBD2 matches at 10 bases. V lost 3 bases, J lost 6 bases, and 3 bases stayed unmatched. Germline loops: CDR1 SGHKS, CDR2 YYEKEE (reference sequence). CDR3 length: 14 amino acids.

The genes are TRBV28 and TRBJ2-1; 8 nucleotides match TRBD1. With V trimmed by 5 bases and J by 2 bases, 5 bases remained unmatched. CDR1 is MDHEN, CDR2 SYDVKM, per germline. The CDR3 spans 15 residues. The CDR3 spells CASSPGGVPYNEQFF. In DNA, the CDR3 is TGTGCCAGCAGTCCAGGGGGCGTCCCCTACAATGAGCAGTTCTTC.

This chain links TRBV29-1 with TRBJ2-1; the match to TRBD2 covers 10 bases. V shed 5 bases and J 10 bases; nucleotides not matched to a gene: 8. Germline lookup yields CDR1 SQVTM and CDR2 ANQGSEA. The CDR3 extends over 13 amino acids. The CDR3 DNA reads TGCAGCGTTAGCGGGGGGGCCGGGGGCGAGCAGTTCTTC. Translating it yields CSVSGGAGGEQFF.

Only a few counts were recorded for this clonotype. The rearrangement uses TRBV12-3 or TRBV12-4 and TRBJ2-1; 8 bases align to TRBD2. The ends lost 6 bases at V and 9 bases at J; junction bases unmatched: 16. The length of the CDR3 is 16 residues. The CDR3 protein is CASRLAAGGIGVEQFF. Here the CDR3 DNA reads TGTGCCAGCAGGCTGGCGGCGGGAGGTATTGGAGTTGAGCAGTTCTTC.

This clonotype appeared a few times. The chain links TRBV20-1 to TRBJ1-5, with D possibly being TRBD1 (6 bases). Trimming shortened V by 6 bases and J by 0 bases, and 18 bases separated the two germline ends. In germline, CDR1 is DFQATT, CDR2 SNEGSKA (reference sequence). This CDR3 region has 16 residues. CDR3 DNA sequence: TGCAGTGCCCACCGAGGGGGGAGTGTTAGCAATCAGCCCCAGCATTTT. Its protein product is CSAHRGGSVSNQPQHF.

V usage is TRBV5-4 and J usage is TRBJ1-1; 7 nucleotides align to TRBD1. This CDR3 spans 15 amino acids. Germline values: CDR1 SGHNT, CDR2 YYREEE (reference sequence). J gave up 4 bases and V 6 bases, and 12 bases lay outside the gene matches. The CDR3 loop reads CASTDRARMGTEAFF. As DNA, the CDR3 is TGTGCCAGCACTGACAGGGCAAGGATGGGCACTGAAGCTTTCTTT.

This clonotype turned up a few times. This chain links TRBV15 with TRBJ2-7; a weak D match, TRBD1 (6 bases). CDR3 length: 14 residues. Germline CDR1 LNHNV, CDR2 YYDKDF (reference sequence). V was shortened by 1 base and J by 0 bases, with 7 bases between the two germline ends. CDR3 bases: TGTGCCACCAGCAGAGGGGACACCTCCTACGAGCAGTACTTC. Amino acid sequence: CATSRGDTSYEQYF.

V gene TRBV9 combines with J gene TRBJ2-1; no reliable D call. V was trimmed by 0 bases and J by 7 bases, leaving 17 bases between them. The germline V gene encodes CDR1 SGDLS and CDR2 YYNGEE. The CDR3 covers 16 residues. The CDR3: CASSVASSPPRNEQFF. DNA for the CDR3: TGTGCCAGCAGCGTAGCTTCGAGCCCTCCAAGGAATGAGCAGTTCTTC.

CDR3 amino acids: CASTEGGTEAFF. In nucleotides, the CDR3 is TGTGCCAGCACGGAGGGTGGCACTGAAGCTTTCTTT. The V call is TRBV6-6, the J call TRBJ1-1; D gene unclear. CDR3 size: 12 residues. Germline CDR1 reads MNHNY; CDR2 reads SVGAGI (reference sequence). Trimming shortened V by 7 bases and J by 4 bases, and 10 bases separated the two germline ends.

This clonotype was observed a few times. V gene TRBV5-1 combines with J gene TRBJ2-5; D not resolved. The ends were cut back, 2 bases at V and 5 bases at J, with 10 bases in the middle. CDR3 length: 13 amino acids. Germline CDR1 SGHRS, CDR2 YFSETQ. The CDR3 DNA follows: TGCGCCAGCAGCTTAGCCAGTTGGGAGACCCAGTACTTC. As protein: CASSLASWETQYF.

This clonotype was observed a handful of times. The gene calls are TRBV4-1 and TRBJ2-1, with 9 positions matching TRBD2. Germline-derived CDR1 and CDR2 are MGHRA and YSYEKL. This CDR3 region has 16 residues. Trimming removed 4 bases from V and 3 bases from J; junction bases left unmatched: 7. The CDR3 reads CASSPGSGGGYNEQFF. CDR3 DNA: TGCGCCAGCAGCCCAGGTAGCGGGGGAGGCTACAATGAGCAGTTCTTC.

The CDR3 spells CASSPQAPKLYGYTF. DNA of the CDR3: TGTGCCAGCTCACCGCAGGCTCCGAAACTCTATGGCTACACCTTC. The rearrangement joins TRBV18 to TRBJ1-2; D uncertain. This CDR3 region has 15 residues. V lost 3 bases to trimming and J lost 4 bases, with 15 bases between them. Germline V gene data show CDR1 as KGHSH and CDR2 as LQKENI. Together with reference TRBV18 and TRBJ1-2, the CDR3 gives the full variable domain: NAGVMQNPRHLVRRRGQEARLRCSPMKGHSHVYWYRQLPEEGLKFMVYLQKENIIDESGMPKERFSAEFPKEGPSILRIQQVVRGDSAAYFCASSPQAPKLYGYTFGSGTRLTVV.

The rearrangement joins TRBV11-2 to TRBJ2-1; 13 nucleotides line up with TRBD2. CDR3 length: 19 amino acids. Germline CDR1 is SGHAT and CDR2 is FQNNGV. With 5 bases clipped from V and 2 bases from J, the junction kept 12 bases outside the gene matches. The CDR3 loop reads CASSLSGGTSGIPYNEQFF. In nucleotides, the CDR3 is TGTGCCAGCAGCCTCTCTGGCGGGACTAGCGGGATCCCCTACAATGAGCAGTTCTTC.

This clonotype has a handful of counts. The rearrangement uses TRBV5-4 and TRBJ2-3; D is unresolved. Germline V gene sequence: CDR1 SGHNT, CDR2 YYREEE (reference sequence). Deletions cut 3 bases from V and 4 bases from J, with 12 bases between. The length of the CDR3 is 14 residues. CDR3 DNA: TGTGCCAGCAGCTGGACGCCGGGCTCAGATACGCAGTATTTT. It yields the protein CASSWTPGSDTQYF.

The chain is built from TRBV5-1 and TRBJ2-3; TRBD1 or TRBD2 may be the D gene (7 bases each). The CDR3 covers 16 residues. Trimming shortened V by 3 bases and J by 1 base, and 15 bases separated the two germline ends. Germline lookup yields CDR1 SGHRS and CDR2 YFSETQ. The CDR3 nucleotides are TGCGCCAGCAGCTCGGCGGCAGGGGGGGGCACAGATACGCAGTATTTT. This gives the protein CASSSAAGGGTDTQYF.

The V and J genes are TRBV7-2 and TRBJ2-5; 11 bases fit TRBD2. Germline assignment: CDR1 SGHTA and CDR2 FQGNSA. The CDR3 consists of 16 residues. The trim removed 3 bases at V and 4 bases at J, leaving 7 bases unmatched. As DNA, the CDR3 is TGTGCCAGCAGCTTCAATAGCGGGGGGGCTGGAGAGACCCAGTACTTC. Translation: CASSFNSGGAGETQYF.

The V gene is TRBV25-1, the J gene TRBJ2-5; weak D call: TRBD1 (6 bases). V was clipped by 4 bases and J by 1 base, with 10 bases between them. The germline V gene has CDR1 MGHDK and CDR2 SYGVNS. The CDR3 spans 14 residues. In nucleotides, the CDR3 is TGTGCCAGCAGTGTGGACAGTCCCCAAGAGACCCAGTACTTC. Protein sequence: CASSVDSPQETQYF.

In its sample, this clonotype was seen many times. The V call is TRBV20-1, the J call TRBJ2-4; 9 bases line up with TRBD2. With the DNA end fitting TRBJ2-7 better, the J assignment may be wrong. Germline loops: CDR1 DFQATT, CDR2 SNEGSKA (reference sequence). This CDR3 contains 19 residues. This CDR3 is CSARDLPPGGRASFREQYF. DNA of the CDR3: TGCAGTGCTAGAGATCTGCCACCCGGCGGGAGGGCCTCGTTCCGCGAGCAGTACTTC.

CDR3 DNA: TGTGCCAGCAGTTCCATAGCGGGGGGGCCGGTGTCCTACAATGAGCAGTTCTTC. Its translation: CASSSIAGGPVSYNEQFF. The chain uses TRBV6-2 or TRBV6-3 and TRBJ2-1; 11 nucleotides align to TRBD2. The CDR3 runs to 18 residues. The V and J ends lost 4 bases and 1 base, in that order; junction bases with no gene match: 9. In germline, CDR1 is MNHEY, CDR2 SVGEGT.

This clonotype was seen only a few times. The chain couples TRBV12-3 or TRBV12-4 to TRBJ1-2; 7 nucleotides align to TRBD1. This CDR3 has 14 residues. J lost 6 bases, V lost 5 bases, and 9 bases had no gene match. The CDR3 loop is CASSHSGTENGYTF. The CDR3 coding sequence is TGTGCCAGCAGTCACTCCGGGACAGAGAATGGCTACACCTTC.

The CDR3 bases are TGTGCCAGCAGCCAATTTAGACCAAACACCGGGGAGCTGTTTTTT. It encodes CASSQFRPNTGELFF. The chain is built from TRBV6-5 and TRBJ2-2; D gene uncertain. The V end was cut by 6 bases, the J end by 2 bases, with 13 bases between. The germline V gene has CDR1 MNHEY and CDR2 SVGAGI. This CDR3 has 15 residues.

The chain joins TRBV29-1 to TRBJ2-5; 10 bases align to TRBD1. The J call may be in error: the DNA end matches TRBJ2-7 better. This CDR3 comprises 13 residues. CDR1 is SQVTM, CDR2 ANQGSEA, per germline. The CDR3 DNA is TGCAGCGTGGGAAGACAGGGGGCGGACGAGCAGTACTTC. It translates to CSVGRQGADEQYF.

This sequence joins TRBV3-1 and TRBJ2-1, with 10 nucleotides matching TRBD2. This CDR3 has 16 amino acids. In germline, CDR1 is LGHDT, CDR2 YNNKEL (reference sequence). V gave up 0 bases and J gave up 6 bases; unmatched junction bases: 5. Here the CDR3 DNA reads TGTGCCAGCAGCCAAGATATCGGGACTAGCGTCAATGAGCAGTTCTTC. Encoded protein: CASSQDIGTSVNEQFF.

This chain connects TRBV24-1 to TRBJ2-5, with D maybe TRBD2 (6 bases). Germline V gene lookup returns CDR1 KGHDR and CDR2 SFDVKD. Trimming cost V 5 bases and J 4 bases, with 19 bases left between them. This CDR3 has 16 amino acids. The CDR3 sequence is CATSAQPPQEGETQYF. The CDR3 bases are TGTGCCACCAGTGCCCAACCCCCACAGGAGGGAGAGACCCAGTACTTC.

This clonotype has more than one count but fewer than ten. J is TRBJ2-1 and V is TRBV11-1; 8 bases match TRBD2. The CDR3 covers 16 residues. CDR1 and CDR2 (germline): SGHAT, FQDESV (reference sequence). V shed 5 bases and J 6 bases; nucleotides not matched to a gene: 12. CDR3 DNA sequence: TGTGCCAGCAGCCCCCCACCGGGGGGGCCCCGCAATGAGCAGTTCTTC. It encodes CASSPPPGGPRNEQFF.

This clonotype showed up just a few times. This clone may be a read error of a much larger clone one base away. This chain links TRBV6-6 with TRBJ2-5; 9 bases match TRBD1. The CDR3 is 17 residues long. In germline, CDR1 is MNHNY, CDR2 SVGAGI (reference sequence). CDR3 in amino acids: CASRRTPRTGDRETLYF. In nucleotides, the CDR3 is TGTGCCAGCAGGCGAACCCCGCGGACAGGGGACCGGGAGACCCTGTACTTC.

V is TRBV11-2 and J is TRBJ2-7; TRBD2 agrees at 7 bases. The J call is in doubt because the DNA end fits TRBJ2-5 better. The germline V gene encodes CDR1 SGHAT and CDR2 FQNNGV. The CDR3 spans 13 residues. The CDR3 DNA is TGTGCCAGCAGCTCACTAGCGAGGAAGACCCAGTACTTC. This codes for CASSSLARKTQYF.

This chain links TRBV4-3 with TRBJ1-4; D is possibly TRBD1 (5 bases). CDR3 length: 16 residues. With 0 bases removed from V and 8 bases from J, the gap between germline ends came to 16 bases. Germline CDR1 and CDR2: LGHNA and YSLEER. The chain's CDR3 is CASSQDPGRIGEKLFF. The CDR3 DNA reads as TGCGCCAGCAGCCAAGACCCGGGACGAATTGGAGAAAAACTGTTTTTT.

This clonotype was detected a few times. This chain links TRBV7-2 with TRBJ2-5; the D gene is possibly TRBD2 (6 bases). The CDR3 consists of 14 residues. Germline CDR1 reads SGHTA; CDR2 reads FQGNSA. V was trimmed by 8 bases and J by 5 bases, leaving 18 bases between them. CDR3 bases: TGTGCCAGCGACGGGGCGGGGAGATGGGAGACCCAGTACTTC. Translation gives CASDGAGRWETQYF. The full variable domain, with the rest looked up from reference TRBV7-2 and TRBJ2-5, is GAGVSQSPSNKVTEKGKDVELRCDPISGHTALYWYRQSLGQGLEFLIYFQGNSAPDKSGLPSDRFSAERTGGSVSTLTIQRTQQEDSAVYLCASDGAGRWETQYFGPGTRLLVL.